These T cell receptor beta chains were read from a single sample in a study of shared clonotypes between healthy human individuals. TCRdb's table, derived via immunoSEQ multiplex PCR, lists solely in-frame clones and lacks some. This sample carries about a million clones, around 77% of them seen once, and the ten largest clones take approximately 0.95%. Sequenced sample: memory CD4+ T cells from PBMCs. These receptor sequences come from a man aged 18 to 29 in good health. Some clones in this sample may be carry-over from other donors' samples. CDR3s include the opening cysteine and the closing phenylalanine or tryptophan. A D gene is named only where the DNA matches it firmly. Size is stated for part of the rows, as once, few or many counts, or as a class when the clone is expanded.

V gene,J gene,D gene,clone size,CDR3 protein,CDR3 DNA
TRBV7-9,TRBJ2-5,TRBD1,few,CASGGQGETQYF,TGTGCCAGCGGAGGACAGGGAGAGACCCAGTACTTC
TRBV27,TRBJ2-7,TRBD1,-,CASRPRTGFGYEQYF,TGTGCCAGCCGCCCCCGGACAGGGTTCGGGTACGAGCAGTACTTC
TRBV2,TRBJ2-1,-,-,CASSERRVEFSGQFF,TGTGCCAGCAGCGAGCGAAGGGTGGAATTTTCTGGGCAGTTCTTC
TRBV7-2,TRBJ1-5,-,once,CASSFGQGNQPQHF,TGTGCCAGCAGCTTTGGGCAGGGTAATCAGCCCCAGCATTTT
TRBV15,TRBJ2-7,-,-,CATSREKGATSYEQYF,TGTGCCACCAGCAGAGAGAAGGGAGCCACCAGCTACGAGCAGTACTTC
TRBV27,TRBJ2-1,TRBD2,-,CASTYLAGGPGSEQFF,TGTGCCAGCACTTACTTAGCGGGAGGGCCGGGAAGTGAGCAGTTCTTC
TRBV15,TRBJ1-5,-,-,CATSRGTDHSNQPQHF,TGTGCCACCAGCAGAGGGACGGACCATAGCAATCAGCCCCAGCATTTT
TRBV6-5,TRBJ1-3,-,-,CASRTGKTGNTIYF,TGTGCCAGCAGAACCGGGAAAACTGGAAACACCATATATTTT
TRBV7-3,TRBJ2-1,TRBD1,-,CASSPSRDRGNNEQFF,TGTGCCAGCAGCCCTAGCCGGGACAGGGGAAACAATGAGCAGTTCTTC
TRBV9,TRBJ1-2,-,-,CASSRDHGGRAGYYGYTF,TGTGCCAGCAGCAGAGACCACGGGGGGCGCGCAGGGTACTATGGCTACACCTTC
TRBV2,TRBJ2-3,-,-,CASSAGDTQYF,TGTGCCAGCAGTGCTGGGGATACGCAGTATTTT
TRBV29-1,TRBJ2-1,-,-,CSLAGVGGRIFNEQFF,TGCAGCCTGGCCGGCGTGGGGGGGCGAATTTTCAATGAGCAGTTCTTC
TRBV28,TRBJ2-5,-,-,CASSLTSQETQYF,TGTGCCAGCAGTTTAACTAGTCAAGAGACCCAGTACTTC
TRBV19,TRBJ1-5,TRBD1,-,CASSKQGAGQPQHF,TGTGCCAGTAGTAAACAGGGGGCAGGTCAGCCCCAGCATTTT
TRBV11-3,TRBJ2-5,-,-,CASSLGTLGQETQYF,TGTGCCAGCAGCTTAGGAACACTGGGGCAAGAGACCCAGTACTTC
TRBV11-3,TRBJ2-1,TRBD2,-,CASSPPLAGKYNEQFF,TGTGCCAGCAGCCCCCCCCTAGCGGGAAAATACAATGAGCAGTTCTTC